Sequencing of this TCR beta chain was carried out in a study of CD8 T cells in Susac syndrome. TEMRA cells were FACS-enriched and CD8+ and CD4+ T cells negatively isolated. It was with random hexamers that roughly 0.5 to 1 ug RNA was reverse transcribed. immunoSEQ multiplex PCR amplified TCR beta CDR3 across 54 Vbeta, 13 Jbeta. TCRdb used MiXCR to reprocess the immunoSEQ multiplex PCR reads, holding one entry per CDR3 protein. The table records 180,000 or so distinct CDR3 sequences, around 94% of them present only once. The V gene end was trimmed by 8 bases and the J gene end by 5 bases; junction bases not matched to a gene: 4. This CDR3 has 14 residues.

The V and J genes are TRBV12-3 or TRBV12-4 and TRBJ2-1, with TRBD1 matching 12 bases. The sample consisted of CD4+ T cells from PBMCs. This receptor was taken from a human donor in good health. In nucleotides, the CDR3 is TGTGCCAGCGGGACAGGGGGCCAAAACAATGAGCAGTTCTTC. Translating gives CASGTGGQNNEQFF.